This TCR beta chain was sequenced in a study of T cell responses to AZD1222 COVID-19 vaccine. Study conclusions and caveats: Only after the peak T cell response were repertoires sampled.

CDR1 and CDR2 (germline): SQVTM, ANQGSEA. V lost 7 bases and J lost 0, with 20 bases in between. There are 16 residues in the CDR3. The method was immunoSEQ multiplex PCR; TCRdb's version includes in-frame clones alone and lacks a portion of them. The sample lists about 94,000 clones; about 85% were seen once. This clone was seen a single time. Its matching antigen is unknown. The receptor comes from an adult who received the AZD1222 COVID-19 vaccine. This specimen consisted of peripheral blood, obtained 28 days after the second AZD1222 dose. The rearrangement uses TRBV29-1 and TRBJ2-3; a possible D gene is TRBD1 (5 bases). CDR3 region: CSGPPWGGASTDTQYF. CDR3 DNA: TGCAGCGGGCCGCCATGGGGCGGAGCTAGCACAGATACGCAGTATTTT.